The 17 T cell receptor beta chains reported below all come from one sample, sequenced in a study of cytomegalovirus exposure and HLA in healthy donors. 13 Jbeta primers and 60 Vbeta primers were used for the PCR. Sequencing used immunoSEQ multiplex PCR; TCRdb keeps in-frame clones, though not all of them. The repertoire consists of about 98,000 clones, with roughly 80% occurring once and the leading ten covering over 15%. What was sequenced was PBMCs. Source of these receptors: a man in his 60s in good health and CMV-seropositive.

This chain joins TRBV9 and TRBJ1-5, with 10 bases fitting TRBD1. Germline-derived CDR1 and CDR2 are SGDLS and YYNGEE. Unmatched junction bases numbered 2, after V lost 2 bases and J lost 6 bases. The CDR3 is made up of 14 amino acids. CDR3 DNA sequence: TGTGCCAGCAGCGTGACAGGGGGCACTCAGCCCCAGCATTTT. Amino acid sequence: CASSVTGGTQPQHF.

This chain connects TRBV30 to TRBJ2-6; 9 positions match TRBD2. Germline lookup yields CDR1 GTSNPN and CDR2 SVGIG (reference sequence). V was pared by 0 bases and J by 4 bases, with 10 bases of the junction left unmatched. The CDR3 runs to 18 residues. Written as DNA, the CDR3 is TGTGCCTGGAGTGTAATCCGGCGGGGGGGAGCAGGGGCCAACGTCCTGACTTTC. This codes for CAWSVIRRGGAGANVLTF.

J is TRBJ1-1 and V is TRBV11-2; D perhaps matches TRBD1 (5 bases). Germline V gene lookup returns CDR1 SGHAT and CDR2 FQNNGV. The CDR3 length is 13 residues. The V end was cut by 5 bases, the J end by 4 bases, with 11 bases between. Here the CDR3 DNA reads TGTGCCAGCAGCAGCGGGGGTGGCACTGAAGCTTTCTTT. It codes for CASSSGGGTEAFF.

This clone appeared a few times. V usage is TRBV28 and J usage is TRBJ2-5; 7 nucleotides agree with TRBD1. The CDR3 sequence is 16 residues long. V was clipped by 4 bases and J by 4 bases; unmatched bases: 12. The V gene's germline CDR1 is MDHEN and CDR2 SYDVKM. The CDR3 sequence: CASSSDRQGRGETQYF. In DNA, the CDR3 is TGTGCCAGCAGTTCTGACCGACAGGGAAGAGGAGAGACCCAGTACTTC.

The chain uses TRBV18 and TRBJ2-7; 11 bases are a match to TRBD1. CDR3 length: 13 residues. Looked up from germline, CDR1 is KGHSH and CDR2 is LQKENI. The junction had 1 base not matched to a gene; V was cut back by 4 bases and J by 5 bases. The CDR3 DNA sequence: TGTGCCAGCTCACGGACAGGGGGCGACGAGCAGTACTTC. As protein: CASSRTGGDEQYF.

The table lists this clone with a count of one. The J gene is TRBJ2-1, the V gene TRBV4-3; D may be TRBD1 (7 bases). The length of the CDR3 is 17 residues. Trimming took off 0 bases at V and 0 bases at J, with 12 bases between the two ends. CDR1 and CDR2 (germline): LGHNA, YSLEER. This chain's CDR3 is CASSQEEGAHSYNEQFF. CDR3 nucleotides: TGCGCCAGCAGCCAAGAGGAGGGGGCCCACTCCTACAATGAGCAGTTCTTC.

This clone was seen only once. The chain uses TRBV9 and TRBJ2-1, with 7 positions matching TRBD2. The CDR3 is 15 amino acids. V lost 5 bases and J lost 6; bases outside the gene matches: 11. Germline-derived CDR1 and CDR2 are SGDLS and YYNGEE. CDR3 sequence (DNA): TGTGCCAGCAGACCCACCGGCGGGGGTTTCAATGAGCAGTTCTTC. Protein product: CASRPTGGGFNEQFF. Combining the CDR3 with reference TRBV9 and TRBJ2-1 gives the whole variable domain DSGVTQTPKHLITATGQRVTLRCSPRSGDLSVYWYQQSLDQGLQFLIQYYNGEERAKGNILERFSAQQFPDLHSELNLSSLELGDSALYFCASRPTGGGFNEQFFGPGTRLTVL.

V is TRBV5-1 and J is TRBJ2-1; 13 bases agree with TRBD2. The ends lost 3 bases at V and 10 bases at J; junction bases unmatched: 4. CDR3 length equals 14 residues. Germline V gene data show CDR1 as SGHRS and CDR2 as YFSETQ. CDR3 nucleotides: TGCGCCAGCAGCTCGACTAGCGGGGGGAACGAGCAGTTCTTC. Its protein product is CASSSTSGGNEQFF.

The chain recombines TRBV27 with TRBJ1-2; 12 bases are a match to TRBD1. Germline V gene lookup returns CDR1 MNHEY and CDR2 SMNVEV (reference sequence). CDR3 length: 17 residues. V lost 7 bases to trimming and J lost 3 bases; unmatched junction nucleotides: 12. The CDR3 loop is CASKIGTGGALDYGYTF. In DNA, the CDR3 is TGTGCCAGCAAAATCGGGACAGGGGGCGCGTTGGACTATGGCTACACCTTC.

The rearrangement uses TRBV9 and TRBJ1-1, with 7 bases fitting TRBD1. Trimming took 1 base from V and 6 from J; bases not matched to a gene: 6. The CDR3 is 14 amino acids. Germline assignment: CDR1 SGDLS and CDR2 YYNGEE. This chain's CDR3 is CASSVHRDSSEAFF. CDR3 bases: TGTGCCAGCAGCGTACATCGGGACAGCTCTGAAGCTTTCTTT.

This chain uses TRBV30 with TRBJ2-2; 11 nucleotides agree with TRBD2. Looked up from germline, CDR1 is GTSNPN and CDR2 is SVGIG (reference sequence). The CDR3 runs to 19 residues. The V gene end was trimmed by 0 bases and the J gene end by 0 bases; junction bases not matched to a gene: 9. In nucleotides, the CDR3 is TGTGCCTGGAGTGTCCGGACTAGCGGGTGGCCTCCGAACACCGGGGAGCTGTTTTTT. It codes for CAWSVRTSGWPPNTGELFF.

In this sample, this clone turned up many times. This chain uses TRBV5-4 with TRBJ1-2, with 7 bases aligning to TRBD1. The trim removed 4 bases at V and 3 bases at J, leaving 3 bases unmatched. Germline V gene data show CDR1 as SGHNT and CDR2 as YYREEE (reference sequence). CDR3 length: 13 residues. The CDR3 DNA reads TGTGCCAGCAGCGGCGGACAGGACTATGGCTACACCTTC. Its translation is CASSGGQDYGYTF.

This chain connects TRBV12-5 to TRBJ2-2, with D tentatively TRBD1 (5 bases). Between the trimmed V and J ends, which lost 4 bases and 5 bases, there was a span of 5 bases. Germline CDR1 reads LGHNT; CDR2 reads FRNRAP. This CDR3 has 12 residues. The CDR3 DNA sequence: TGTGCTAGTGGTTACAGGACCGGGGAGCTGTTTTTT. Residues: CASGYRTGELFF.

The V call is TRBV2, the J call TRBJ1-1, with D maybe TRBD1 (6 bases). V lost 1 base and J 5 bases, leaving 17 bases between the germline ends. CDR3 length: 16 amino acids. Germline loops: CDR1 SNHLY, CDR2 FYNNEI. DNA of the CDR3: TGTGCCAGCAGTGAAGGCCTGGGGGGGGCCGGGACTGAAGCTTTCTTT. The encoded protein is CASSEGLGGAGTEAFF.

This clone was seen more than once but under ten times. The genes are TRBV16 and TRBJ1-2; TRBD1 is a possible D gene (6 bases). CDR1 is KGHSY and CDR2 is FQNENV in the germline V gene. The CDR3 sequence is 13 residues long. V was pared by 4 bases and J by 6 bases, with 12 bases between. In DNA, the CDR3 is TGTGCCAGCAGCCCTTCTCCAGGGGATGGCTACACCTTC. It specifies CASSPSPGDGYTF.

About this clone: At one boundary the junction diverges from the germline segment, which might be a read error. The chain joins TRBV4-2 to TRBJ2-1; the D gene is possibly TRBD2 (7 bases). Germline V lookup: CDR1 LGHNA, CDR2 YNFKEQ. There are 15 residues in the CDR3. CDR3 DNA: TGTGCCAGCAGCCTTAGGGGGGGGGAAGGGACCCCTAAGCTCTTC. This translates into CASSLRGGEGTPKLF.

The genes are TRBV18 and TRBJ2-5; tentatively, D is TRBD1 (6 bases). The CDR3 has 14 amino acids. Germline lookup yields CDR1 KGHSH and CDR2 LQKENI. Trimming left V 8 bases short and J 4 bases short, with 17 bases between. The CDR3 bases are TGTGCCAGCGCACAGAACAGGGTGGGAGAGACCCAGTACTTC. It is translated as CASAQNRVGETQYF. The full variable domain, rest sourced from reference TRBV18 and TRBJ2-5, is NAGVMQNPRHLVRRRGQEARLRCSPMKGHSHVYWYRQLPEEGLKFMVYLQKENIIDESGMPKERFSAEFPKEGPSILRIQQVVRGDSAAYFCASAQNRVGETQYFGPGTRLLVL.